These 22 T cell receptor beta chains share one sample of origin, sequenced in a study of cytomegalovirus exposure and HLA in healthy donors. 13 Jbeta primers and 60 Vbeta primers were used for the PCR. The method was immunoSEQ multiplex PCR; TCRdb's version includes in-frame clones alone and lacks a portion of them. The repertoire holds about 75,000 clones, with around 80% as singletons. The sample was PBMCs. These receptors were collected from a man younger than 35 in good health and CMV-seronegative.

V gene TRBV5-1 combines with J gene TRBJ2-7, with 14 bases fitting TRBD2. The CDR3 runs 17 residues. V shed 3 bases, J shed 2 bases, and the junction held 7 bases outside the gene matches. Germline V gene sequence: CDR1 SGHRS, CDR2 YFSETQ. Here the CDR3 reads CASSSGTSGGPTYEQYF. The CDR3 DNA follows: TGCGCCAGCAGCTCCGGGACTAGCGGGGGACCTACCTACGAGCAGTACTTC.

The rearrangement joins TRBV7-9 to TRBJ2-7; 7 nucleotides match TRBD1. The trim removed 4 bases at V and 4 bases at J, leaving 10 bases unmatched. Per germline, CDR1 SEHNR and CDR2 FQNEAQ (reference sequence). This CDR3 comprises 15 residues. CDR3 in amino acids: CASSYQTGVRYEQYF. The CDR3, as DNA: TGTGCCAGCAGCTATCAAACAGGGGTTCGGTACGAGCAGTACTTC.

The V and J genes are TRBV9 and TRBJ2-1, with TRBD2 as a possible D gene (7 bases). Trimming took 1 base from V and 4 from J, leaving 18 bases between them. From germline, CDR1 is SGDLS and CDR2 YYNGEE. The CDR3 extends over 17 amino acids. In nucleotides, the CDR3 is TGTGCCAGCAGCGTATCGATCGGGGGGCGTTTTTACAATGAGCAGTTCTTC. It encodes CASSVSIGGRFYNEQFF.

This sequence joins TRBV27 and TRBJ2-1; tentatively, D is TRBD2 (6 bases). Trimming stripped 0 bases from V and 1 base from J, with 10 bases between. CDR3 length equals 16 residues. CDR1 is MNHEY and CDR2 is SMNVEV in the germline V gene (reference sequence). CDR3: CASSLSTGESYNEQFF. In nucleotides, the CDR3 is TGTGCCAGCAGTTTATCGACGGGGGAGTCCTACAATGAGCAGTTCTTC.

The CDR3 nucleotides are TGTGCCAGCAGAGAGCAGGGTACCTACGAGCAGTACTTC. Translating it yields CASREQGTYEQYF. The rearrangement joins TRBV28 to TRBJ2-7; TRBD1 is a possible D gene (5 bases). This CDR3 has 13 residues. The ends were cut back, 6 bases at V and 2 bases at J, with 11 bases in the middle. Germline CDR1 is MDHEN and CDR2 is SYDVKM. The whole variable domain, filled in from reference TRBV28 and TRBJ2-7, reads DVKVTQSSRYLVKRTGEKVFLECVQDMDHENMFWYRQDPGLGLRLIYFSYDVKMKEKGDIPEGYSVSREKKERFSLILESASTNQTSMYLCASREQGTYEQYFGPGTRLTVT.

The CDR3 loop is CASTNSGANYGYTF. CDR3 nucleotides: TGTGCCAGTACCAACTCCGGGGCTAACTATGGCTACACCTTC. This rearrangement joins TRBV19 to TRBJ1-2, with D hard to call. The CDR3 contains 14 residues. Germline lookup yields CDR1 LNHDA and CDR2 SQIVND (reference sequence). V was trimmed by 7 bases and J by 0 bases, leaving 12 bases between them.

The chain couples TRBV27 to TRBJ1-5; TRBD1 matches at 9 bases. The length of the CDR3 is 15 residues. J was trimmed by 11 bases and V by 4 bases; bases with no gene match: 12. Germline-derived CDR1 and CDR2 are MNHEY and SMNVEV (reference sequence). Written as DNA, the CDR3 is TGTGCCAGCAGTTCACCCGGGACAGGGATCCCCTCCCAGCATTTT. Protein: CASSSPGTGIPSQHF.

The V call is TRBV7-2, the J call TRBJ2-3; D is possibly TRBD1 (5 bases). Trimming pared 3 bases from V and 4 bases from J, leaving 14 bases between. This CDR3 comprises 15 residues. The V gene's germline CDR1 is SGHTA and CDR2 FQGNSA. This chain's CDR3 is CASSFSGPGADTQYF. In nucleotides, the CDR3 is TGTGCCAGCAGCTTCTCAGGGCCGGGCGCAGATACGCAGTATTTT.

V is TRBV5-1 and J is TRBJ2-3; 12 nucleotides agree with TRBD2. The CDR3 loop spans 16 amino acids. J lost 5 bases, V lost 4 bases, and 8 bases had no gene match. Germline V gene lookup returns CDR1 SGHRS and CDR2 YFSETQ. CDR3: CASSVLAGGRRDTQYF. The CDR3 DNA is TGCGCCAGCAGCGTACTAGCGGGGGGTAGGCGAGATACGCAGTATTTT.

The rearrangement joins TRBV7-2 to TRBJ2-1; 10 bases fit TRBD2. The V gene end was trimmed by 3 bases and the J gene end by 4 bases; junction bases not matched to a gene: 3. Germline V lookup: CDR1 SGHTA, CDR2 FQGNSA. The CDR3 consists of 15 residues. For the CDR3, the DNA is TGTGCCAGCAGCTTTGGACTAGCGGCGTACAATGAGCAGTTCTTC. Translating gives CASSFGLAAYNEQFF.

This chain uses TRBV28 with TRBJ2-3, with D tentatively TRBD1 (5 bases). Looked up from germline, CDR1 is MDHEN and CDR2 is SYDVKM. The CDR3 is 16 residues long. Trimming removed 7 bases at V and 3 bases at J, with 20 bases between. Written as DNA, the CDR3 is TGTGCCAGCACCAAATTAACAGGATGGGGAACAGATACGCAGTATTTT. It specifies CASTKLTGWGTDTQYF. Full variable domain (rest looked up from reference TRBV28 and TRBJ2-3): DVKVTQSSRYLVKRTGEKVFLECVQDMDHENMFWYRQDPGLGLRLIYFSYDVKMKEKGDIPEGYSVSREKKERFSLILESASTNQTSMYLCASTKLTGWGTDTQYFGPGTRLTVL.

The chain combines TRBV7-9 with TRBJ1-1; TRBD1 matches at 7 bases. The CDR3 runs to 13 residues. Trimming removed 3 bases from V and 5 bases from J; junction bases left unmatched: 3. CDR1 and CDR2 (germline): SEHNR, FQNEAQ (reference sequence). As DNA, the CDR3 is TGTGCCAGCAGCTTGGGGGACAGAACTGAAGCTTTCTTT. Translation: CASSLGDRTEAFF.

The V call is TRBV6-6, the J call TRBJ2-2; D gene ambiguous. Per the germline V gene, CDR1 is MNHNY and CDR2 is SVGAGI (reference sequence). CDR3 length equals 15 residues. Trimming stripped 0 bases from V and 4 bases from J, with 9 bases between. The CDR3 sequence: CASSYSPPGTGELFF. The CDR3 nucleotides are TGTGCCAGCAGTTACTCGCCGCCAGGCACCGGGGAGCTGTTTTTT.

The CDR3 reads CASSLTYQRGARSYNEQFF. The CDR3 DNA reads TGTGCCAGCAGCTTAACCTACCAGCGGGGGGCCCGCTCCTACAATGAGCAGTTCTTC. The gene calls are TRBV11-2 and TRBJ2-1; the match to TRBD2 covers 9 bases. Trimming removed 2 bases from V and 0 bases from J; junction bases left unmatched: 11. The CDR3 is 19 residues long. CDR1 and CDR2 (germline): SGHAT, FQNNGV.

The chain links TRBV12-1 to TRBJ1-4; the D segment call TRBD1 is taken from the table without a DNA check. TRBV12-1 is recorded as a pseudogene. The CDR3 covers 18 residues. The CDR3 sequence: CAISWNRDRVIWNEKLFF. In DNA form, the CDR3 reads TGTGCCATCAGCTGGAACCGGGACAGGGTGATTTGGAATGAAAAACTGTTTTTT.

The CDR3 reads CASSDRTSGYNEQFF. For the CDR3, the DNA is TGTGCCAGCTCAGACAGGACTAGCGGTTACAATGAGCAGTTCTTC. The chain joins TRBV18 to TRBJ2-1; 10 bases fit TRBD2. The CDR3 has 15 residues. Per germline, CDR1 KGHSH and CDR2 LQKENI. Germline trimming cut 5 bases from V and 4 bases from J; bases unmatched to any gene: 5.

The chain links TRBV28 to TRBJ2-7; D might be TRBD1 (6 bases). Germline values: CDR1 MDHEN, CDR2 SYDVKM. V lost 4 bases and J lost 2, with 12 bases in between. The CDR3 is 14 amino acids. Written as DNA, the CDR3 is TGTGCCAGCAGTTCCACAGGGTTTACCTACGAGCAGTACTTC. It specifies CASSSTGFTYEQYF.

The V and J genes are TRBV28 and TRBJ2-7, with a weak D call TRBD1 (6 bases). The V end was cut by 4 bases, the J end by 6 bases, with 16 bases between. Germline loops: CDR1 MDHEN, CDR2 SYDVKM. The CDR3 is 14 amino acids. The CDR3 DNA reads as TGTGCCAGCAGTTCGCAGGGGTTGACAGTCGAGCAGTACTTC. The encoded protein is CASSSQGLTVEQYF.

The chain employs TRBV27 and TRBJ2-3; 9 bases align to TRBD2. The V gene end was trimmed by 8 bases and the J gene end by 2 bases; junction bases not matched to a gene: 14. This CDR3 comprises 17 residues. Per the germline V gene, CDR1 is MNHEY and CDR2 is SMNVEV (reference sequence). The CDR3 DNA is TGTGCCAGCCAACTCTTCAAAGCGGGGGGAGTCACAGATACGCAGTATTTT. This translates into CASQLFKAGGVTDTQYF.

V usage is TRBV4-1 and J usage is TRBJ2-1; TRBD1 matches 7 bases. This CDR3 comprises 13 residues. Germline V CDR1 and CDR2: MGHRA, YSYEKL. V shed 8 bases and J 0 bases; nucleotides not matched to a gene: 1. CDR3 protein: CASGDSSYNEQFF. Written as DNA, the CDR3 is TGCGCCAGCGGGGACAGCTCCTACAATGAGCAGTTCTTC.

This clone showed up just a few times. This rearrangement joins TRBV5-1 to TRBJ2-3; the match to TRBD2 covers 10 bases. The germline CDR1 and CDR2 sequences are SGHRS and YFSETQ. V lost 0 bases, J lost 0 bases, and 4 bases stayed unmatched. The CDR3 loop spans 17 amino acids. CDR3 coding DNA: TGCGCCAGCAGCTTGGGGGTAGCGGGGGGAAGCACAGATACGCAGTATTTT. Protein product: CASSLGVAGGSTDTQYF.

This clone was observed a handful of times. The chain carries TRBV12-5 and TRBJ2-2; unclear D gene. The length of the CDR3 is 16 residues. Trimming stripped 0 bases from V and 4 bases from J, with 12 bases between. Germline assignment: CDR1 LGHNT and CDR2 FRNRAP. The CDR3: CASGLVSTPITGELFF. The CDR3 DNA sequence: TGTGCTAGTGGTTTGGTTAGTACGCCCATCACCGGGGAGCTGTTTTTT.